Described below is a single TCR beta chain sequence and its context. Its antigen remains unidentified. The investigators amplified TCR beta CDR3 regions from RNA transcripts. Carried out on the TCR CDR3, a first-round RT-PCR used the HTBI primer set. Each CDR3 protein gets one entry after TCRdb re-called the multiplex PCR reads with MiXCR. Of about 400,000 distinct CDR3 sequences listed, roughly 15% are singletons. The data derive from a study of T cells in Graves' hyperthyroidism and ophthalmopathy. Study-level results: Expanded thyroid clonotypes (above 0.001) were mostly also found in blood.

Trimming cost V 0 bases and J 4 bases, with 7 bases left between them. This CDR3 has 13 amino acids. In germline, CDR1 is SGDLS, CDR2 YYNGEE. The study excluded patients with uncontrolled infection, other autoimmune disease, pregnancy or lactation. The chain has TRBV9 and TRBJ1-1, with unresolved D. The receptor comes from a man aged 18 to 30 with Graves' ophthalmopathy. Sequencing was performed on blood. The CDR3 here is CASSVGSLTEAFF. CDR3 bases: TGTGCCAGCAGCGTAGGGAGCCTCACTGAAGCTTTCTTT.